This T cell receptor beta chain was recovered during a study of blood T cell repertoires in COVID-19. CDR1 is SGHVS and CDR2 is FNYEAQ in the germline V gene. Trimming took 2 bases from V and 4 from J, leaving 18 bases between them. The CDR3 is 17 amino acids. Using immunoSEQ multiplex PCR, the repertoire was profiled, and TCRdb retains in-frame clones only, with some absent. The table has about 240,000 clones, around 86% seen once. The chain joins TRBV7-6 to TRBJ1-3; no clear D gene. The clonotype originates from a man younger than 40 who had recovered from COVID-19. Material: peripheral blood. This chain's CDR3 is CASSLYSVQLSGNTIYF. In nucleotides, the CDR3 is TGTGCCAGCAGCTTATACTCTGTACAGTTAAGCGGAAACACCATATATTTT. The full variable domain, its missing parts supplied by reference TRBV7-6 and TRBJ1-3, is GAGVSQSPRYKVTKRGQDVALRCDPISGHVSLYWYRQALGQGPEFLTYFNYEAQQDKSGLPNDRFSAERPEGSISTLTIQRTEQRDSAMYRCASSLYSVQLSGNTIYFGEGSWLTVV.